This T cell receptor (beta chain) was sequenced for a study of follicular helper T cells after annual influenza vaccination. Sample time point: 2013-2014 season, 7 days after vaccination. V gave up 4 bases and J gave up 0 bases; unmatched junction bases: 7. CDR1 is MDHEN, CDR2 SYDVKM, per germline. The length of the CDR3 is 17 residues. The table came from immunoSEQ multiplex PCR; TCRdb's copy has only in-frame clones and leaves some out. The sample has 8,700 or so clones, more than 80% seen once. Source: CXCR5+ CD38- circulating T follicular helper cells from blood, taken 7 days after influenza vaccination. Subset indicated: circulating Tfh, non-naive CD4+CXCR5+PD-1+ (ICOS+CD38+ or ICOS-CD38-). The source of this sequence is an adult who received the influenza vaccine. The V gene is TRBV28, the J gene TRBJ1-4; 8 bases agree with TRBD1. CDR3 region: CASSSWTGSATNEKLFF. The CDR3 bases are TGTGCCAGCAGTTCGTGGACAGGGTCGGCAACTAATGAAAAACTGTTTTTT. The full variable domain, its missing parts supplied by reference TRBV28 and TRBJ1-4, is DVKVTQSSRYLVKRTGEKVFLECVQDMDHENMFWYRQDPGLGLRLIYFSYDVKMKEKGDIPEGYSVSREKKERFSLILESASTNQTSMYLCASSSWTGSATNEKLFFGSGTQLSVL.